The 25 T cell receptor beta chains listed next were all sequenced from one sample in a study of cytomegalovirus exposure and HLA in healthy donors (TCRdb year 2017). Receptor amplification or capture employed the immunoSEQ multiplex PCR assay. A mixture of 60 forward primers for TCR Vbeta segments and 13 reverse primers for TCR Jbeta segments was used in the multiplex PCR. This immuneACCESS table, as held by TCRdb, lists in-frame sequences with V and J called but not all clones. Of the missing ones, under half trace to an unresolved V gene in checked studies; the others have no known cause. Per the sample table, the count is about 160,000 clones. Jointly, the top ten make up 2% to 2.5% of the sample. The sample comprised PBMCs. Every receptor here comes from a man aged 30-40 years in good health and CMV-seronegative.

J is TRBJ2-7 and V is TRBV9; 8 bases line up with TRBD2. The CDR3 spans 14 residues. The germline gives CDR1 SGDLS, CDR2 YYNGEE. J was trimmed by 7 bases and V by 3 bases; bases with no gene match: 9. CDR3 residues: CASSATSDRNEQYF. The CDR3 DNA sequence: TGTGCCAGCAGCGCGACTAGCGATAGAAATGAGCAGTACTTC.

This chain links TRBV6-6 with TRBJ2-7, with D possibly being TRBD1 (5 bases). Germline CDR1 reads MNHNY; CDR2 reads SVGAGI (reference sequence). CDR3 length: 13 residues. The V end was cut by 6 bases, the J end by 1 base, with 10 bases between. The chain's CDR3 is CASSKQESYEQYF. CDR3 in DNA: TGTGCCAGCAGCAAACAGGAATCCTACGAGCAGTACTTC.

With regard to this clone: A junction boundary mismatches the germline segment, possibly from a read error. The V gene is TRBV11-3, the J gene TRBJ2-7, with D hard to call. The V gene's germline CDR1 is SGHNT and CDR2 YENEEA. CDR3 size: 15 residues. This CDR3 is CASRLSTSISYEQYF. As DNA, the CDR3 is TGTGCCAGCCGCTTATCTACCTCTATCTCCTACGAGCAGTACTTC.

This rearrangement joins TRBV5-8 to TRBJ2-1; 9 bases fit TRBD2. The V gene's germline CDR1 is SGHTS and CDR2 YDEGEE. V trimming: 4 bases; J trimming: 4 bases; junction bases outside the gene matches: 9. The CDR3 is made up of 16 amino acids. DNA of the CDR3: TGTGCCAGCAGCCCTTCTTATGGACTAGCGTACAATGAGCAGTTCTTC. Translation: CASSPSYGLAYNEQFF.

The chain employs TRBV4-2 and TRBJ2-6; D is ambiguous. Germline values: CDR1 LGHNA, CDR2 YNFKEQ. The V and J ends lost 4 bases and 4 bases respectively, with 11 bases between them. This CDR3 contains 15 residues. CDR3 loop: CASSPSSVGANVLTF. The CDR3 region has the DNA TGTGCCAGCAGCCCCTCGTCGGTGGGGGCCAACGTCCTGACTTTC.

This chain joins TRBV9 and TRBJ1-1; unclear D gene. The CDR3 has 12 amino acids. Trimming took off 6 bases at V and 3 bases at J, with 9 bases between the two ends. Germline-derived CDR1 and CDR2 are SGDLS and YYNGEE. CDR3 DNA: TGTGCCAGCAATGCTCGGGACACTGAAGCTTTCTTT. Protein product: CASNARDTEAFF. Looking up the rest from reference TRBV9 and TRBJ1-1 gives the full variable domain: DSGVTQTPKHLITATGQRVTLRCSPRSGDLSVYWYQQSLDQGLQFLIQYYNGEERAKGNILERFSAQQFPDLHSELNLSSLELGDSALYFCASNARDTEAFFGQGTRLTVV.

In DNA form, the CDR3 reads TGTGCCAGCTCACCACTTACTGGGCTCCCTCGGGGTGAGCAGTTCTTC. As protein: CASSPLTGLPRGEQFF. The rearrangement joins TRBV18 to TRBJ2-1; TRBD2 might be the D (5 bases). With 1 base removed from V and 9 bases from J, the gap between germline ends came to 19 bases. Looked up from germline, CDR1 is KGHSH and CDR2 is LQKENI. The CDR3 spans 16 residues.

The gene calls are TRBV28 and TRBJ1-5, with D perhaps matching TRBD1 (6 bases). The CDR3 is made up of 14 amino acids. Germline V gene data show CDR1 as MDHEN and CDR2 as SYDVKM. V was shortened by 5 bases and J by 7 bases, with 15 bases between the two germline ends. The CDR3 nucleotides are TGTGCCAGCAGTGCCGTGGGGGGGCTGCAGCCCCAGCATTTT. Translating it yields CASSAVGGLQPQHF.

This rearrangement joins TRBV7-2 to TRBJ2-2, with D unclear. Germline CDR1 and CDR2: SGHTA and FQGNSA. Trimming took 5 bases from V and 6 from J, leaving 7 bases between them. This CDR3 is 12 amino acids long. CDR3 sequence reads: CASSLYAGELFF. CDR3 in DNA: TGTGCCAGCAGCCTGTATGCCGGGGAGCTGTTTTTT.

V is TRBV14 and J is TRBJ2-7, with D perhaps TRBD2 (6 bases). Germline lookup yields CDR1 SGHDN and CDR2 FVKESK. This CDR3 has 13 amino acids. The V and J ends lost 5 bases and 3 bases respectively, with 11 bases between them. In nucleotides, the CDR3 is TGTGCCAGCAGCAGACGTAGCGGCTACGAGCAGTACTTC. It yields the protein CASSRRSGYEQYF.

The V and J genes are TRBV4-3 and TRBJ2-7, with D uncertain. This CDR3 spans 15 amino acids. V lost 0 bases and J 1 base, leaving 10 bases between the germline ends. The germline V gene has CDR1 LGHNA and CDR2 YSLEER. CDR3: CASSQESADSYEQYF. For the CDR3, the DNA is TGCGCCAGCAGCCAAGAGAGCGCAGATTCCTACGAGCAGTACTTC.

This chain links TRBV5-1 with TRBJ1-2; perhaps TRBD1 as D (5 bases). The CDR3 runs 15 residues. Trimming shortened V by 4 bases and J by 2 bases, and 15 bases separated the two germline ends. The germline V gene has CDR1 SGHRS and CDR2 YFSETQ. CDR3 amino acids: CASSPGGRDNYGYTF. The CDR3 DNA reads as TGCGCCAGCAGCCCCGGGGGTAGGGACAACTATGGCTACACCTTC.

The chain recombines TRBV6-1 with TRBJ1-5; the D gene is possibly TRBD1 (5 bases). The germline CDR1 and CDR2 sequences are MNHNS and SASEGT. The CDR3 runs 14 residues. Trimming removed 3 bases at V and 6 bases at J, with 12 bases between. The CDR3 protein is CASSDGGFSQPQHF. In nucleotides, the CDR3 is TGTGCCAGCAGTGACGGGGGGTTCTCTCAGCCCCAGCATTTT.

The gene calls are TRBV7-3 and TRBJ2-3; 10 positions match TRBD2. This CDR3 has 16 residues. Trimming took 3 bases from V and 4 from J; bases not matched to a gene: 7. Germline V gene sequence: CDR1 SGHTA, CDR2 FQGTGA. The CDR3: CASSFSSGGGADTQYF. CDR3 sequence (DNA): TGTGCCAGCAGCTTCTCTAGCGGGGGAGGGGCAGATACGCAGTATTTT.

The CDR3 DNA follows: TGTGCCAGCAGCCTACAGGACACTGAGCAGTTCTTC. It translates to CASSLQDTEQFF. The rearrangement uses TRBV9 and TRBJ2-1; maybe TRBD1 (5 bases). This CDR3 has 12 amino acids. Deletions cut 4 bases from V and 9 bases from J, with 11 bases between. Germline CDR1 reads SGDLS; CDR2 reads YYNGEE.

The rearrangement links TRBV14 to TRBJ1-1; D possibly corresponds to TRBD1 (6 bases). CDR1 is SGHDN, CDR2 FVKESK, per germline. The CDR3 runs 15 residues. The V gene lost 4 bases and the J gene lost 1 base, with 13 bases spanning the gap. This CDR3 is CASSPTGNENTEAFF. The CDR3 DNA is TGTGCCAGCAGCCCCACAGGGAATGAGAACACTGAAGCTTTCTTT.

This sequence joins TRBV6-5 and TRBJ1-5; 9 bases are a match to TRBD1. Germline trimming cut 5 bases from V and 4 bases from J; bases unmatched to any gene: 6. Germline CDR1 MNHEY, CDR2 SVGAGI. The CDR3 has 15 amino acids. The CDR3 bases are TGTGCCAGCAGTCAAGGGACAGGGTGGAATCAGCCCCAGCATTTT. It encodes CASSQGTGWNQPQHF.

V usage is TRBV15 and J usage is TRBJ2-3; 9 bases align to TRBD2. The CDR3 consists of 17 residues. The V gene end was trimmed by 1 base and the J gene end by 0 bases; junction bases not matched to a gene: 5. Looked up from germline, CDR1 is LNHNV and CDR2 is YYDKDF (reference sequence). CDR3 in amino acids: CATSRVTTSGSTDTQYF. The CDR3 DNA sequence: TGTGCCACCAGCAGAGTGACGACTAGCGGAAGCACAGATACGCAGTATTTT.

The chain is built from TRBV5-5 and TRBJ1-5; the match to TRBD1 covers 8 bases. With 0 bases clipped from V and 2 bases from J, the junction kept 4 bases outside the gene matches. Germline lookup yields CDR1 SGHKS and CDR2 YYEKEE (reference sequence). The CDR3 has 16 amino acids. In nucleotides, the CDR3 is TGTGCCAGCAGCTTGGTGCCAGGGGGCGGCAATCAGCCCCAGCATTTT. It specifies CASSLVPGGGNQPQHF.

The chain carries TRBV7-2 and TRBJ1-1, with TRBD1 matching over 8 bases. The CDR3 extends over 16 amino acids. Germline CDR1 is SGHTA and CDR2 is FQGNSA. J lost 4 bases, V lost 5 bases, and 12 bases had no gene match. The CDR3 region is CASSPGQGAWTTEAFF. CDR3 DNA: TGTGCCAGCAGCCCTGGGCAGGGGGCGTGGACCACTGAAGCTTTCTTT.

CDR3 protein: CASTKDRGETQYF. In DNA, the CDR3 is TGTGCCAGCACCAAGGACAGGGGGGAGACCCAGTACTTC. The chain uses TRBV7-6 and TRBJ2-5; 10 bases align to TRBD1. The CDR3 has 13 amino acids. Germline V gives CDR1 SGHVS, CDR2 FNYEAQ. Germline trimming cut 7 bases from V and 5 bases from J; bases unmatched to any gene: 4. Full variable domain (outside the CDR3, taken from reference TRBV7-6 and TRBJ2-5): GAGVSQSPRYKVTKRGQDVALRCDPISGHVSLYWYRQALGQGPEFLTYFNYEAQQDKSGLPNDRFSAERPEGSISTLTIQRTEQRDSAMYRCASTKDRGETQYFGPGTRLLVL.

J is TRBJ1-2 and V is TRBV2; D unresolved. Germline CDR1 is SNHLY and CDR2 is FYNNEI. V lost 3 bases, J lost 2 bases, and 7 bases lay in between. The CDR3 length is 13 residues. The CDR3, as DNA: TGTGCCAGCAGTGACATCCAGAACTATGGCTACACCTTC. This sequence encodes CASSDIQNYGYTF.

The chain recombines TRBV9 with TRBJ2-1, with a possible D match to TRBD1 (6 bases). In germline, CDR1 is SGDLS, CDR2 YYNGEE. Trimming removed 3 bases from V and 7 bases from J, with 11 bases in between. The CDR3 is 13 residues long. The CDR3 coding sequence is TGTGCCAGCAGCGCAGGGGATAAGAATGAGCAGTTCTTC. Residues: CASSAGDKNEQFF.

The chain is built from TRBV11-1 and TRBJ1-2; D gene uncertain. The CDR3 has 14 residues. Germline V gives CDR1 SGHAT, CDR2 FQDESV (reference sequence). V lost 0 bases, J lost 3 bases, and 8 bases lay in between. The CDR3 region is CASSLAPAYYGYTF. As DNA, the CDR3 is TGTGCCAGCAGCTTAGCGCCCGCGTACTATGGCTACACCTTC.

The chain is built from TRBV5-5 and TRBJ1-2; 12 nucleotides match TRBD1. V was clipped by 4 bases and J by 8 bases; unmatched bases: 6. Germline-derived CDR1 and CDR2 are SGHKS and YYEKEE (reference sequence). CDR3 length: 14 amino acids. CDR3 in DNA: TGTGCCAGCAGCCTCGGGACAGGGGGCAAAGGCTACACCTTC. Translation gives CASSLGTGGKGYTF.